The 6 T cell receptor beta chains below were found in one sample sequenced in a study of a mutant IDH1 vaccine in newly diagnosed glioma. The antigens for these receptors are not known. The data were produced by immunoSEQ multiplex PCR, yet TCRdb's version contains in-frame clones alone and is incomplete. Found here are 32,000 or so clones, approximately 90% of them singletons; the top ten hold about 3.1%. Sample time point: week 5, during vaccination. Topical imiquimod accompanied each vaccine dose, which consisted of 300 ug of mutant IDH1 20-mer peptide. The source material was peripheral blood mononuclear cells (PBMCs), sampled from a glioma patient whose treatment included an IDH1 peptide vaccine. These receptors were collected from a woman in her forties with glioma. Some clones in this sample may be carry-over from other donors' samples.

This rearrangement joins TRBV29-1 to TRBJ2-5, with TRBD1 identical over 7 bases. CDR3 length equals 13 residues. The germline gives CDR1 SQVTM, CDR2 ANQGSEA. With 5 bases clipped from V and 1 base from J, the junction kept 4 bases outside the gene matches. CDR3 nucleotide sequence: TGCAGCGTTTTAGACAGGGTCCAAGAGACCCAGTACTTC. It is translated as CSVLDRVQETQYF.

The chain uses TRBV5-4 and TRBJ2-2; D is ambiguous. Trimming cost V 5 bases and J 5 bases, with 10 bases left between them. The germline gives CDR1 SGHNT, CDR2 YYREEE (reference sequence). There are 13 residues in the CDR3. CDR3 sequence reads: CASSRTGTGELFF. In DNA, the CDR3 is TGTGCCAGCAGTCGAACTGGGACCGGGGAGCTGTTTTTT.

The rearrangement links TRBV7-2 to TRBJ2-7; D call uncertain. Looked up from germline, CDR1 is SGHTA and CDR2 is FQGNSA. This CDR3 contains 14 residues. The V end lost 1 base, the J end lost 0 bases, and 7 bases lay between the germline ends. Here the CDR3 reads CASSLGGPSYEQYF. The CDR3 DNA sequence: TGTGCCAGCAGCTTAGGCGGCCCCTCCTACGAGCAGTACTTC.

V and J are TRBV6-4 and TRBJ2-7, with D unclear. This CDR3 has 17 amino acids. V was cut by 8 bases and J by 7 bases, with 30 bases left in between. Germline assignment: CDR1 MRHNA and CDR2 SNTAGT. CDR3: CASPDWQRQCQPLEQYF. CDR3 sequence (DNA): TGTGCCAGCCCCGACTGGCAGAGACAATGCCAGCCCCTAGAGCAGTACTTC.

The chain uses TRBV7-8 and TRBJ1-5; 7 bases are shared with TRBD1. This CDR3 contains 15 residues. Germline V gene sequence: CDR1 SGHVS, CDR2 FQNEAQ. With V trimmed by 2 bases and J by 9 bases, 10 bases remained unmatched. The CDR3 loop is CASSLRTGDRSPQHF. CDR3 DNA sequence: TGTGCCAGCAGCTTAAGGACAGGCGACCGCTCGCCCCAGCATTTT.

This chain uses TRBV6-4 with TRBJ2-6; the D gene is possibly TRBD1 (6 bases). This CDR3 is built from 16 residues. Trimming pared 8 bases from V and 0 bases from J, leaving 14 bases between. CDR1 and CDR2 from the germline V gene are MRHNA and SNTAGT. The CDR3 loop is CASSPDRPSGANVLTF. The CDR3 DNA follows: TGTGCCAGCTCGCCCGACAGGCCCTCTGGGGCCAACGTCCTGACTTTC.